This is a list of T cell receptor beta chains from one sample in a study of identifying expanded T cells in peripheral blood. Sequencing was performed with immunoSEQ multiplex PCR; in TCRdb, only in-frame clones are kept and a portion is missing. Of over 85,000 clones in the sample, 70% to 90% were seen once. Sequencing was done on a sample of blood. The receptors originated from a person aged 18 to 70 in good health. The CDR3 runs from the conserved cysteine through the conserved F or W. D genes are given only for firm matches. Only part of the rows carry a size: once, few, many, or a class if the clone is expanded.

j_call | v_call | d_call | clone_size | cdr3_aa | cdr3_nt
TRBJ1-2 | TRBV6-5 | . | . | CASSSWQGGGYTF | TGTGCCAGCAGTTCCTGGCAGGGAGGTGGCTACACCTTC
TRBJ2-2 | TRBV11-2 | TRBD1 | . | CASSFHPPDREFTGELFF | TGTGCCAGCAGCTTTCATCCCCCGGACAGGGAATTCACCGGGGAGCTGTTTTTT
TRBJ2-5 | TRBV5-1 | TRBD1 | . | CASSFPTGVDKETQYF | TGCGCCAGCAGCTTCCCGACAGGGGTGGACAAAGAGACCCAGTACTTC
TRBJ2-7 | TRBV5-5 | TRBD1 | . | CASSLWYSLLTGMSYEQYF | TGTGCCAGCAGCTTGTGGTATTCGTTATTGACAGGGATGTCCTACGAGCAGTACTTC
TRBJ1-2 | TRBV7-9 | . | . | CASSLETAHYGYTF | TGTGCCAGCAGCTTGGAGACCGCTCACTATGGCTACACCTTC
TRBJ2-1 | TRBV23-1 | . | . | CASSPGQKQFF | TGCGCCAGCAGTCCCGGACAGAAGCAGTTCTTC
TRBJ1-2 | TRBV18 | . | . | CASSPTVDSIYGYTF | TGTGCCAGCTCCCCGACAGTAGACTCGATCTATGGCTACACCTTC
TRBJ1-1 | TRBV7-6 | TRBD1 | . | CASSGRTGGNTEAFF | TGTGCCAGCAGCGGACGGACAGGGGGGAACACTGAAGCTTTCTTT
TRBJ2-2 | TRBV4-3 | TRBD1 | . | CASSQGRDRGRTGELFF | TGCGCCAGCAGCCAAGGGAGGGACAGGGGACGCACCGGGGAGCTGTTTTTT
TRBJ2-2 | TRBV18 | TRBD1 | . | CASSPWTGNTGELFF | TGTGCCAGCTCACCTTGGACAGGGAACACCGGGGAGCTGTTTTTT
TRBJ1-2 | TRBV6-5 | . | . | CASSYLNGDYGYTF | TGTGCCAGCAGTTACTTAAACGGGGACTATGGCTACACCTTC
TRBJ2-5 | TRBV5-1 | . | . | CASKEGETQYF | TGCGCCAGCAAGGAGGGAGAGACCCAGTACTTC
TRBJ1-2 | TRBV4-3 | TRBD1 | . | CASSRAQGAADGYTF | TGCGCCAGCAGCCGAGCACAGGGGGCGGCCGATGGCTACACCTTC
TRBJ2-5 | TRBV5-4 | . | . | CASSQRRTVETQYF | TGTGCCAGCAGCCAAAGGAGGACGGTAGAGACCCAGTACTTC
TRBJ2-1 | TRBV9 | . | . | CASSVVVFDEQFF | TGTGCCAGCAGCGTAGTAGTTTTCGATGAACAGTTCTTC
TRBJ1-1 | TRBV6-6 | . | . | CASRPTEANTEAFF | TGTGCCAGCAGGCCGACAGAGGCGAACACTGAAGCTTTCTTT
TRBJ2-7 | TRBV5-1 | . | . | CASSWRTETYEQYF | TGCGCCAGCAGCTGGCGGACAGAGACCTACGAGCAGTACTTC
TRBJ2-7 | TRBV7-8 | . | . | CASSLAAGSSYEQYF | TGTGCCAGCAGCTTAGCTGCGGGAAGCTCCTACGAGCAGTACTTC
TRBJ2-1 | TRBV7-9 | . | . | CASNTGSRLGEQFF | TGTGCCAGCAATACAGGGTCTCGTTTAGGTGAGCAGTTCTTC
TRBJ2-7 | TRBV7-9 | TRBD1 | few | CASSKGTGARYEQYF | TGTGCCAGCAGCAAAGGGACAGGGGCTCGATACGAGCAGTACTTC
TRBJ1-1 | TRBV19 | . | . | CASHKGWTEAFF | TGTGCCAGTCACAAAGGTTGGACTGAAGCTTTCTTT
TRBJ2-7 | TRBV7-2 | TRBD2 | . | CASSFKRGYSYEQYF | TGTGCCAGCAGCTTCAAGCGGGGGTACTCCTACGAGCAGTACTTC
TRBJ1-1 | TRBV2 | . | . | CASSWTGTEAFF | TGTGCCAGCAGTTGGACGGGAACTGAAGCTTTCTTT
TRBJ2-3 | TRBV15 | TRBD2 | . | CATSRLAAQSRSNTQYF | TGTGCCACCAGCAGACTAGCGGCCCAAAGTCGGTCAAATACGCAGTATTTT
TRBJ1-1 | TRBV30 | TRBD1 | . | CVLSGQGLNTEAFF | TGTGTACTTTCGGGACAGGGATTGAACACTGAAGCTTTCTTT
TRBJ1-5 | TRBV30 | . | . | CAWSVRGGPQHF | TGTGCCTGGAGTGTACGAGGGGGGCCCCAGCATTTT
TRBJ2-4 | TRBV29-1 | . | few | CSVMGVGGLAKNIQYF | TGCAGCGTGATGGGAGTGGGGGGACTAGCCAAAAACATTCAGTACTTC
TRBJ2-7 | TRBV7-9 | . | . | CASSLAAGGASYEQYF | TGTGCCAGCAGCTTAGCGGCCGGGGGCGCATCCTACGAGCAGTACTTC
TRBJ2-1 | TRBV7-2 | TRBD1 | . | CASSLLGQGRNEQFF | TGTGCCAGCAGCCTATTGGGACAGGGTCGAAATGAGCAGTTCTTC